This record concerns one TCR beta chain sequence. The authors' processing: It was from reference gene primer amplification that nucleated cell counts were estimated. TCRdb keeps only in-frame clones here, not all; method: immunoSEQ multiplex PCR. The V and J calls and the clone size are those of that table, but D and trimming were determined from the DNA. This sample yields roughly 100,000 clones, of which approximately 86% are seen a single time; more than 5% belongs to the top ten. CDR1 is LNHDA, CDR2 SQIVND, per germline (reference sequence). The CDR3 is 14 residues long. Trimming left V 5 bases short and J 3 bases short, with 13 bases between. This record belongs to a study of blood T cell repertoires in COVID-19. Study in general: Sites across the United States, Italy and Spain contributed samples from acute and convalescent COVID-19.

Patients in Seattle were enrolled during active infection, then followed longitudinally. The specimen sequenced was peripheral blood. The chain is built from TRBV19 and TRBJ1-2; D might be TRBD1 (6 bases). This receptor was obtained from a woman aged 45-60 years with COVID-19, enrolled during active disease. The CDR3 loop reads CASSLDSPDYGYTF. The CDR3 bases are TGTGCCAGTAGTCTGGACAGTCCTGACTATGGCTACACCTTC.